Only a few counts were recorded for the clone carrying this T cell receptor beta chain. Its antigen remains unknown. This entry comes from a study of T cells after yellow fever vaccination. Whole-study findings and limits: Post-booster reappearance was seen for most primary-vaccination clones (roughly 96% CD4, 85% to 90% CD8).

MiXCR, applied by TCRdb to the 5' RACE reads, yields one record per CDR3 protein. The sample gives 400,000 to 650,000 distinct CDR3 sequences, 20% to 25% of which show up once; around 17% is in the top ten. The specimen comprised PBMCs, sampled less than 25 days after the first yellow fever vaccination. This TCR derives from a man aged 18 to 29 who received the YFV17D yellow fever vaccine.

CDR3 sequence (DNA): TGCGCCAGCAGCCCGGCCCCCCGGGGCACCGGGGAGCTGTTTTTT. It yields the protein CASSPAPRGTGELFF. This sequence joins TRBV5-1 and TRBJ2-2; D is possibly TRBD2 (5 bases). V was shortened by 4 bases and J by 4 bases, with 14 bases between the two germline ends. The CDR3 has 15 residues. Germline values: CDR1 SGHRS, CDR2 YFSETQ. Filled out from reference TRBV5-1 and TRBJ2-2, the complete variable domain reads KAGVTQTPRYLIKTRGQQVTLSCSPISGHRSVSWYQQTPGQGLQFLFEYFSETQRNKGNFPGRFSGRQFSNSRSEMNVSTLELGDSALYLCASSPAPRGTGELFFGEGSRLTVL.